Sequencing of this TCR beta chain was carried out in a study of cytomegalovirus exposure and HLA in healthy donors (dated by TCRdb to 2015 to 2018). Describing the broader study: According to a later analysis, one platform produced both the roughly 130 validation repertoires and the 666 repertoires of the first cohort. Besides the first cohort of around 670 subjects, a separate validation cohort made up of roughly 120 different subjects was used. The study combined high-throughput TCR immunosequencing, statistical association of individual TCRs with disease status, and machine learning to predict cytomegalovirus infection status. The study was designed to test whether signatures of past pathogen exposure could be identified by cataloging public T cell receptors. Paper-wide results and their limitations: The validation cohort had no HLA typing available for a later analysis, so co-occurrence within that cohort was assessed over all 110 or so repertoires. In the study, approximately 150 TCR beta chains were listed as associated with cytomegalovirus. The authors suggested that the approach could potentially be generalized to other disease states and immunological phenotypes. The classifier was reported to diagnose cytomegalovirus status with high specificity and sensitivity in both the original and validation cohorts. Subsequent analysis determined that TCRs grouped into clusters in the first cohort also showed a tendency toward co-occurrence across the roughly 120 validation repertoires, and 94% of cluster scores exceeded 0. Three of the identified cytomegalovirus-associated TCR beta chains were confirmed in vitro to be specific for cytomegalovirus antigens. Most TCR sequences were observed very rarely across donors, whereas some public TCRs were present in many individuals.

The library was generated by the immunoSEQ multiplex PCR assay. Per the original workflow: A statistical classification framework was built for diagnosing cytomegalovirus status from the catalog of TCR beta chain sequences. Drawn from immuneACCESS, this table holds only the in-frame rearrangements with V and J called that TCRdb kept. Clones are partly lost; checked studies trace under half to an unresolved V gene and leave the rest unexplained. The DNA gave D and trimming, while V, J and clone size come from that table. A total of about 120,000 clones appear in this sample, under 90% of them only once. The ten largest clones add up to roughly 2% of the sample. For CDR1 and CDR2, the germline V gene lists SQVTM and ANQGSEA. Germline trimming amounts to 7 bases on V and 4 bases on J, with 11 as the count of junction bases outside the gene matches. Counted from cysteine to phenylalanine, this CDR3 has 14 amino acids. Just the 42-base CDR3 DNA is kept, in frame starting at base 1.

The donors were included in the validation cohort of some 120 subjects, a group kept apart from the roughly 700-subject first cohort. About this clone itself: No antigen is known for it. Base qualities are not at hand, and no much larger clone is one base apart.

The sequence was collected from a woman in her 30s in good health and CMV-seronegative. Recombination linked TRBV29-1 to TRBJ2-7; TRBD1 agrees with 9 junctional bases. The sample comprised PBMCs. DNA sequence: TGCAGCGCTTTAGGACAGGGGAGCGAATACGAGCAGTACTTC. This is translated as CSALGQGSEYEQYF.